This T cell receptor beta chain originates from a study of blood T cell repertoires in COVID-19. Study-wide background: Samples representing acute and convalescent COVID-19 were sourced from the United States, Italy and Spain. PBMCs, B-cell-depleted T cells, or T cells were the source of the cDNA or gDNA that made up the material.

Under the authors' procedure: Amplified reference gene primers provided the basis for estimating nucleated cell counts. Sequenced by immunoSEQ multiplex PCR; TCRdb stores in-frame clones only, minus some. V, J and clone size are those of that table, while D and trimming were read from the DNA. The sample consists of 90,000 to 110,000 clones, around 82% of them appearing once. This CDR3 region has 18 residues. In germline, CDR1 is SGHVS, CDR2 FQNEAQ. Trimming at V came to 2 bases and at J to 4 bases, leaving 14 bases not matched to a gene. This clone came up once. Input material: peripheral blood. This clonotype was sampled from a human donor in a cohort sampled during active or convalescent COVID-19. This rearrangement joins TRBV7-8 to TRBJ2-7; TRBD2 matches 10 bases. The DNA of the CDR3 is TGTGCCAGCAGCTTATTATTCGAGCGGGGGGGCGCTGAGTACGAGCAGTACTTC. Its translation is CASSLLFERGGAEYEQYF.